The rows below give T cell receptor beta chains drawn from one sample of a study of CD8+CD57+ T cells in acquired aplastic anemia. TCRdb recomputed calls from the reads with MiXCR, one row per CDR3 protein. This repertoire shows 250,000 to 350,000 distinct CDR3 sequences, 56% found once; its top ten account for 1.3%. Sequenced input: sorted CD4+, CD8+, or CD8+CD57+ T cells (not recorded which) from PBMCs. The receptor set was obtained from a human donor with aplastic anemia. Each CDR3 is given with its conserved first and last residue. D genes are given only for firm matches.

V: TRBV20-1
J: TRBJ2-1
D: NA
CDR3: CSSTGKSYNEQFF

V: TRBV29-1
J: TRBJ2-7
D: NA
CDR3: CSVISGLFEQYF

V: TRBV19
J: TRBJ1-5
D: NA
CDR3: CASSIRLSGGHQPQHF

V: TRBV10-3
J: TRBJ2-1
D: TRBD2
CDR3: CAISESSGGPFEQFF

V: TRBV19
J: TRBJ2-3
D: NA
CDR3: CASSTSSVPDTQYF

V: TRBV18
J: TRBJ1-6
D: TRBD1
CDR3: CASSLNQADRGSPLHF

V: TRBV19
J: TRBJ1-5
D: NA
CDR3: CASSMGNRNQPQHF

V: TRBV27
J: TRBJ1-4
D: NA
CDR3: CASRNILNEKLFF

V: TRBV4-2
J: TRBJ2-3
D: NA
CDR3: CASSQAGDTQYF

V: TRBV19
J: TRBJ2-7
D: TRBD1
CDR3: CASSAGTGLSYEQYF

V: TRBV5-1
J: TRBJ2-7
D: NA
CDR3: CASRVGSGAYEQYF

V: TRBV11-2
J: TRBJ2-7
D: TRBD2
CDR3: CASSLGTSGLYEQYF

V: TRBV7-9
J: TRBJ2-7
D: NA
CDR3: CASSLGPGLDYEQYF

V: TRBV3-1
J: TRBJ1-3
D: NA
CDR3: CASSQGRQAGNTIYF

V: TRBV2
J: TRBJ1-1
D: NA
CDR3: CASSVFVERMNTEAFF

V: TRBV14
J: TRBJ2-1
D: TRBD2
CDR3: CASSQVGAGTRYNEQFF

V: TRBV15
J: TRBJ2-7
D: NA
CDR3: CATSREGVEAYEQYF

V: TRBV10-3
J: TRBJ2-3
D: TRBD2
CDR3: CAIGFSGSPDTQYF

V: TRBV7-3
J: TRBJ2-5
D: NA
CDR3: CASSLISEAQYF

V: TRBV7-2
J: TRBJ2-3
D: NA
CDR3: CASSLGPGDTQYF

V: TRBV19
J: TRBJ1-1
D: NA
CDR3: CASSIGGVDTEAFF

V: TRBV20-1
J: TRBJ2-2
D: NA
CDR3: CSATGLQGEGVAGELFF

V: TRBV20-1
J: TRBJ1-2
D: NA
CDR3: CSATPFYTF

V: TRBV5-1
J: TRBJ1-1
D: NA
CDR3: CASSLFRGPNTEAFF

V: TRBV20-1
J: TRBJ2-3
D: TRBD2
CDR3: CSANPSAGGPPDTQYF

V: TRBV5-8
J: TRBJ1-1
D: NA
CDR3: CASSLGNSGNTEAFF

V: TRBV9
J: TRBJ1-1
D: TRBD1
CDR3: CASSDRGGTEAFF

V: TRBV3-1
J: TRBJ2-6
D: NA
CDR3: CASSVEGPGANVLTF

V: TRBV4-1
J: TRBJ2-3
D: NA
CDR3: CASSPDGHTQYF

V: TRBV5-1
J: TRBJ2-7
D: NA
CDR3: CASSRQGGVALSYEQYF

V: TRBV4-1
J: TRBJ1-4
D: NA
CDR3: CASSPPGQFEKLFF

V: TRBV5-5
J: TRBJ1-4
D: NA
CDR3: CASSLRGAEEKLFF

V: TRBV19
J: TRBJ1-1
D: NA
CDR3: CASSKTVYTEAFF

V: TRBV7-9
J: TRBJ2-5
D: TRBD1
CDR3: CASSLPGTGEETQYF

V: TRBV10-3
J: TRBJ1-6
D: TRBD1
CDR3: CAISDRTGGNSPLHF

V: TRBV24-1
J: TRBJ2-1
D: TRBD2
CDR3: CATRTSGGRNEQFF

V: TRBV19
J: TRBJ2-1
D: TRBD1
CDR3: CASSIESGGNEQFF

V: TRBV12-3/TRBV12-4
J: TRBJ1-1
D: TRBD1
CDR3: CASRGQGVYTEAFF

V: TRBV19
J: TRBJ1-5
D: NA
CDR3: CASSTTGTRGHQPQHF

V: TRBV5-1
J: TRBJ2-5
D: NA
CDR3: CASSIGVVGETQYF

V: TRBV24-1
J: TRBJ2-5
D: TRBD2
CDR3: CATSDRSLIAGGIETQYF

V: TRBV19
J: TRBJ1-5
D: NA
CDR3: CASSNGNGFSNQPQHF

V: TRBV14
J: TRBJ2-1
D: TRBD1
CDR3: CASSQGSRQGCF

V: TRBV7-3
J: TRBJ2-1
D: NA
CDR3: CASSLLGPSQGEQFF

V: TRBV4-1
J: TRBJ2-7
D: TRBD1
CDR3: CASSQSRGTGVVYEQYF

V: TRBV6-6
J: TRBJ2-5
D: NA
CDR3: CASSIVAETQYF

V: TRBV12-3/TRBV12-4
J: TRBJ1-5
D: NA
CDR3: CASSPNGNQPQHF

V: TRBV29-1
J: TRBJ1-5
D: NA
CDR3: CSVVAGTSNQPQHF